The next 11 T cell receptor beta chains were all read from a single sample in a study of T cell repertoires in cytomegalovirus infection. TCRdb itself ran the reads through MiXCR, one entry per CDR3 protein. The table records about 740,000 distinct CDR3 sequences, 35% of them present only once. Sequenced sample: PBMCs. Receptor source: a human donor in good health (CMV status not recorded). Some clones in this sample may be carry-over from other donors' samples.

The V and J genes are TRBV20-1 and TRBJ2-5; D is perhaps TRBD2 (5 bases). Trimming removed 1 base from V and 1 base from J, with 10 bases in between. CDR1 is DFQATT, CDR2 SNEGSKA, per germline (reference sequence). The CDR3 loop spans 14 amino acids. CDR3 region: CSARGGLPQETQYF. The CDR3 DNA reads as TGCAGTGCTAGAGGAGGACTGCCCCAAGAGACCCAGTACTTC.

The CDR3 protein is CASSLALARYNEQFF. The CDR3 DNA follows: TGTGCCAGCAGTTTGGCGCTAGCGAGATACAATGAGCAGTTCTTC. This chain uses TRBV27 with TRBJ2-1, with D maybe TRBD2 (6 bases). Looked up from germline, CDR1 is MNHEY and CDR2 is SMNVEV (reference sequence). Deletions cut 3 bases from V and 4 bases from J, with 13 bases between. This CDR3 comprises 15 residues.

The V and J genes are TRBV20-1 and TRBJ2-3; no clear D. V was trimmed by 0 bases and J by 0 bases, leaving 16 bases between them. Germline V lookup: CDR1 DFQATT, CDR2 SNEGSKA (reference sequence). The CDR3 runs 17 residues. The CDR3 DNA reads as TGCAGTGCTAGAGATAACGAAGTGGTCTCTAGCACAGATACGCAGTATTTT. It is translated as CSARDNEVVSSTDTQYF.

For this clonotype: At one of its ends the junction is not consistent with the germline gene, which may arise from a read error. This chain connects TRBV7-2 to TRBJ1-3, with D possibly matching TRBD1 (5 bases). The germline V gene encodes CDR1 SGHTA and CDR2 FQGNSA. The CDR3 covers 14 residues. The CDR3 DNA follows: TGTGCCAGCACCTTAGAGACAGTTGGAAACACCATATATTTT. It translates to CASTLETVGNTIYF.

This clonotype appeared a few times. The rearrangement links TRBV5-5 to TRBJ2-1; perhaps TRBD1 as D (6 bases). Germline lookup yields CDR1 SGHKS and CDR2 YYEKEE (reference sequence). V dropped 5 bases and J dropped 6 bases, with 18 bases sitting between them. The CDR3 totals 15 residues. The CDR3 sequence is CASSRRPGVLNEQFF. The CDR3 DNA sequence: TGTGCCAGCAGTCGGCGGCCAGGGGTGCTCAATGAGCAGTTCTTC.

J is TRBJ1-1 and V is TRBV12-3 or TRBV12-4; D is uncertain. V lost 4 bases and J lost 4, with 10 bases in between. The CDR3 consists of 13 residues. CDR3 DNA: TGTGCCAGCAGTTCCCAGATGGGCACTGAAGCTTTCTTT. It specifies CASSSQMGTEAFF.

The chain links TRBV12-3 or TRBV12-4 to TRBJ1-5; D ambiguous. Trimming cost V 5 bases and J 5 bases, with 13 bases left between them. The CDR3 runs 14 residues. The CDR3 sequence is CASSLPAYDQPQHF. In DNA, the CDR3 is TGTGCCAGCAGTCTACCAGCGTATGATCAGCCCCAGCATTTT.

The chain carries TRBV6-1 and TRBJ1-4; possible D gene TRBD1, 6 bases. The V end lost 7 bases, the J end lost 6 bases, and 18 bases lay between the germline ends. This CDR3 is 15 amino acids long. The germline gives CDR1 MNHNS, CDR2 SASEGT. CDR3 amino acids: CASTRTGQPYEKLFF. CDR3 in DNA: TGTGCCAGCACCAGAACTGGACAGCCCTATGAAAAACTGTTTTTT.

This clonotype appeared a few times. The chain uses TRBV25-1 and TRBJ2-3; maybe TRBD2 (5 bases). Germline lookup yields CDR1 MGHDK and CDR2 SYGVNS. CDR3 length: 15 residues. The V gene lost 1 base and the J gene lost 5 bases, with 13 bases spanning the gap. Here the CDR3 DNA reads TGTGCCAGCAGTGAATCCTCGGGGATCAGAGATACGCAGTATTTT. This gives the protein CASSESSGIRDTQYF.

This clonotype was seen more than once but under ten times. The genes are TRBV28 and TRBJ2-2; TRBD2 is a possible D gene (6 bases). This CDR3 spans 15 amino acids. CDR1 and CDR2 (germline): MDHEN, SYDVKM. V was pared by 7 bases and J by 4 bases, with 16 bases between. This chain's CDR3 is CASTLGGRTTGELFF. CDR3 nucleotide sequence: TGTGCCAGCACCCTCGGGGGTCGGACCACCGGGGAGCTGTTTTTT.

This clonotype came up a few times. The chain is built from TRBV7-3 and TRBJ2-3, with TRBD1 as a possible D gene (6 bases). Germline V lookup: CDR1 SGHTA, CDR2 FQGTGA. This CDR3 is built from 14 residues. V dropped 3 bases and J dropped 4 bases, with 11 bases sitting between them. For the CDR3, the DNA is TGTGCCAGCAGCTTCAGGACAGCTTCAGATACGCAGTATTTT. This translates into CASSFRTASDTQYF.